The rows below give T cell receptor beta chains drawn from one sample of a study of blood T cell repertoires in COVID-19. Using immunoSEQ multiplex PCR, the repertoire was profiled, and TCRdb retains in-frame clones only, with some absent. The sample has about 140,000 clones; about 75% are singletons. The sequencing input was PBMCs or T cells enriched from blood (not recorded which). The receptor set was obtained from a woman aged 45-65 years who had recovered from COVID-19. Both conserved end residues are part of each CDR3. The order of the fields is D gene, J gene, V gene, clone size, CDR3 DNA, CDR3 protein. A D gene is named only where the DNA matches it firmly. Size values are once, few and many counts, or a class for expanded clones, and some rows have none.

d_gene: TRBD1; j_gene: TRBJ2-7; v_gene: TRBV29-1; abundance: .; CDR3nt: TGCAGCGTGTCGGGACAGGGGTACGAGCAGTACTTC; CDR3aa: CSVSGQGYEQYF
d_gene: .; j_gene: TRBJ2-5; v_gene: TRBV2; abundance: few; CDR3nt: TGTGCCAGCAGTGCTAGGGGCCAAGAGACCCAGTACTTC; CDR3aa: CASSARGQETQYF
d_gene: .; j_gene: TRBJ1-2; v_gene: TRBV5-4; abundance: .; CDR3nt: TGTGCCAGCAGCTTGATTTGGCGACAGGCGGATGGCTACACCTTC; CDR3aa: CASSLIWRQADGYTF
d_gene: TRBD1; j_gene: TRBJ1-2; v_gene: TRBV29-1; abundance: .; CDR3nt: TGCAGCGGGACAGGGAGCGATGGCTACACCTTC; CDR3aa: CSGTGSDGYTF
d_gene: TRBD2; j_gene: TRBJ2-2; v_gene: TRBV28; abundance: .; CDR3nt: TGTGCCACATCTAGCGGGAGTCCCGGGGAGCTGTTTTTT; CDR3aa: CATSSGSPGELFF
d_gene: .; j_gene: TRBJ2-5; v_gene: TRBV5-1; abundance: .; CDR3nt: TGCGCCAGCAGCTTCCAGGGGTTACAAGAGACCCAGTACTTC; CDR3aa: CASSFQGLQETQYF
d_gene: .; j_gene: TRBJ1-5; v_gene: TRBV11-1; abundance: .; CDR3nt: TGTGCCAGCAGCCAGGGAGGCAACAATCAGCCCCAGCATTTT; CDR3aa: CASSQGGNNQPQHF
d_gene: .; j_gene: TRBJ2-7; v_gene: TRBV27; abundance: .; CDR3nt: TGTGCCAGCAGTTTCGGAGGGTTGGGGAACGAGCAGTACTTC; CDR3aa: CASSFGGLGNEQYF
d_gene: .; j_gene: TRBJ2-7; v_gene: TRBV28; abundance: .; CDR3nt: TGTGCCAGCAGTTTGGTGCGGGATCACGAGCAGTACTTC; CDR3aa: CASSLVRDHEQYF
d_gene: .; j_gene: TRBJ1-1; v_gene: TRBV7-8; abundance: .; CDR3nt: TGTGCCAGCAGCTTAGGGAGGGAGAACACTGAAGCTTTCTTT; CDR3aa: CASSLGRENTEAFF
d_gene: .; j_gene: TRBJ2-1; v_gene: TRBV11-2; abundance: .; CDR3nt: TGTGCCAGCACGTACCGTACGCGTTATAACAATGAGCAGTTCTTC; CDR3aa: CASTYRTRYNNEQFF
d_gene: TRBD1; j_gene: TRBJ2-7; v_gene: TRBV5-1; abundance: .; CDR3nt: TGCGCCAGCCACGAAACAGGGGGGACCTACGAGCAGTACTTC; CDR3aa: CASHETGGTYEQYF
d_gene: TRBD2; j_gene: TRBJ2-2; v_gene: TRBV5-1; abundance: .; CDR3nt: TGCGCCAGCAGCTTTAGTAGCGGGAGGGCCGGGGAGCTGTTTTTT; CDR3aa: CASSFSSGRAGELFF
d_gene: TRBD1; j_gene: TRBJ1-1; v_gene: TRBV6-5; abundance: .; CDR3nt: TGTGCCAGCAGACTACGACAGGGCGCTGAAGCTTTCTTT; CDR3aa: CASRLRQGAEAFF
d_gene: TRBD1; j_gene: TRBJ2-4; v_gene: TRBV19; abundance: .; CDR3nt: TGTGCCAGTAGTATCGAGGGGGCTGGGGGAAACATTCAGTACTTC; CDR3aa: CASSIEGAGGNIQYF
d_gene: TRBD2; j_gene: TRBJ2-2; v_gene: TRBV7-3; abundance: .; CDR3nt: TGTGCCAGCAGCCTCCAAGCGGGAGGCCTAAACACCGGGGAGCTGTTTTTT; CDR3aa: CASSLQAGGLNTGELFF
d_gene: TRBD1; j_gene: TRBJ1-5; v_gene: TRBV5-8; abundance: .; CDR3nt: TGTGCCAGCAGCCCCCGGACAGGGCGGCGCCAGCCCCAGCATTTT; CDR3aa: CASSPRTGRRQPQHF
d_gene: TRBD1; j_gene: TRBJ2-1; v_gene: TRBV12-3/TRBV12-4; abundance: .; CDR3nt: TGTGCCAGCAGCCGGGACAGGGGTAATGAGCAGTTCTTC; CDR3aa: CASSRDRGNEQFF
d_gene: .; j_gene: TRBJ1-2; v_gene: TRBV27; abundance: .; CDR3nt: TGTGCCAGCAGTTTATCCCCCCTTTATGGCTACACCTTC; CDR3aa: CASSLSPLYGYTF
d_gene: .; j_gene: TRBJ2-5; v_gene: TRBV5-1; abundance: .; CDR3nt: TGCGCCAGCAGCTTGGTGGCAGGGCGAGAGACCCAGTACTTC; CDR3aa: CASSLVAGRETQYF
d_gene: .; j_gene: TRBJ1-6; v_gene: TRBV2; abundance: .; CDR3nt: TGTGCCAGCAGTGAACAGGGGTATAATTCACCCCTCCACTTT; CDR3aa: CASSEQGYNSPLHF
d_gene: .; j_gene: TRBJ2-1; v_gene: TRBV7-8; abundance: few; CDR3nt: TGTGCCAGCAGCTTAGCGGTGGCTGCGAGCGTCTCCTACAATGAGCAGTTCTTC; CDR3aa: CASSLAVAASVSYNEQFF
d_gene: TRBD1; j_gene: TRBJ2-3; v_gene: TRBV9; abundance: .; CDR3nt: TGTGCCAGCAGCGTAGCTAGCAGGGGGACAGATACGCAGTATTTT; CDR3aa: CASSVASRGTDTQYF
d_gene: TRBD1; j_gene: TRBJ2-7; v_gene: TRBV10-3; abundance: .; CDR3nt: TGTGCCTTGGGGACAGGGGCCTACGAGCAGTACTTC; CDR3aa: CALGTGAYEQYF
d_gene: .; j_gene: TRBJ2-7; v_gene: TRBV30; abundance: .; CDR3nt: TGTGCCTGCTATCGTGGGGTCGGGATCGAGCAGTACTTC; CDR3aa: CACYRGVGIEQYF
d_gene: .; j_gene: TRBJ2-1; v_gene: TRBV5-8; abundance: .; CDR3nt: TGTGCCAGCAGCTTGTCGAGCGGGTTATACAATGAGCAGTTCTTC; CDR3aa: CASSLSSGLYNEQFF
d_gene: .; j_gene: TRBJ1-1; v_gene: TRBV4-1; abundance: once; CDR3nt: TGCGCCAGCAGCCAAGTCGTGAACACTGAAGCTTTCTTT; CDR3aa: CASSQVVNTEAFF
d_gene: TRBD1; j_gene: TRBJ1-1; v_gene: TRBV30; abundance: .; CDR3nt: TGTGCCTCAGACAGGGGGACTGAAGCTTTCTTT; CDR3aa: CASDRGTEAFF
d_gene: TRBD1; j_gene: TRBJ1-2; v_gene: TRBV3-1/TRBV3-2; abundance: .; CDR3nt: TGTGCCAGCAGCCAAGCTTGGGACAGGTCCCTCTATGGCTACACCTTC; CDR3aa: CASSQAWDRSLYGYTF
d_gene: TRBD1; j_gene: TRBJ2-7; v_gene: TRBV3-1/TRBV3-2; abundance: .; CDR3nt: TGTGCCAGCAGCTCGCCGGGACAGGCTCCCTACGAGCAGTACTTC; CDR3aa: CASSSPGQAPYEQYF
d_gene: TRBD2; j_gene: TRBJ2-1; v_gene: TRBV4-1; abundance: .; CDR3nt: TGCGCCAGCAGCCAAGATCGAGCGGGGGTTCGCAATGAGCAGTTCTTC; CDR3aa: CASSQDRAGVRNEQFF
d_gene: .; j_gene: TRBJ1-6; v_gene: TRBV9; abundance: .; CDR3nt: TGTGCCAGCAGCCCCGAACAGAGGGATTCACCCCTCCACTTT; CDR3aa: CASSPEQRDSPLHF
d_gene: TRBD1; j_gene: TRBJ1-5; v_gene: TRBV20-1; abundance: .; CDR3nt: TGCAGTGCTAGTTCCGGACAGGGGAGGAATCAGCCCCAGCATTTT; CDR3aa: CSASSGQGRNQPQHF
d_gene: .; j_gene: TRBJ2-1; v_gene: TRBV24-1; abundance: .; CDR3nt: TGTGCCACCAGTGATGGCAGGGGCAATGAGCAGTTCTTC; CDR3aa: CATSDGRGNEQFF
d_gene: TRBD2; j_gene: TRBJ2-7; v_gene: TRBV3-1/TRBV3-2; abundance: .; CDR3nt: TGTGCCAGCAGCCCGTCCGGGGCTAGCGGGTTTTCCACCCCCGAGCAGTACTTC; CDR3aa: CASSPSGASGFSTPEQYF
d_gene: TRBD2; j_gene: TRBJ2-2; v_gene: TRBV13; abundance: .; CDR3nt: TGTGCCAGCAGCTTAGGCCAGCGGGGGGCAGCCGGGGAGCTGTTTTTT; CDR3aa: CASSLGQRGAAGELFF
d_gene: .; j_gene: TRBJ1-6; v_gene: TRBV25-1; abundance: .; CDR3nt: TGTGCCAGCAGAAGGGGGACGGATTCACCCCTCCACTTT; CDR3aa: CASRRGTDSPLHF
d_gene: TRBD1; j_gene: TRBJ2-2; v_gene: TRBV19; abundance: .; CDR3nt: TGTGCCAGTAGCCAGGACAGGGGGACCGGGGAGCTGTTTTTT; CDR3aa: CASSQDRGTGELFF
d_gene: .; j_gene: TRBJ1-3; v_gene: TRBV6-7; abundance: .; CDR3nt: TGTGCCAGCAGTTACCCTCAGGGTTACACCATATATTTT; CDR3aa: CASSYPQGYTIYF
d_gene: .; j_gene: TRBJ2-5; v_gene: TRBV5-1; abundance: .; CDR3nt: TGCGCCAGCAGCTTGCACTCTAGAGAGACCCAGTACTTC; CDR3aa: CASSLHSRETQYF